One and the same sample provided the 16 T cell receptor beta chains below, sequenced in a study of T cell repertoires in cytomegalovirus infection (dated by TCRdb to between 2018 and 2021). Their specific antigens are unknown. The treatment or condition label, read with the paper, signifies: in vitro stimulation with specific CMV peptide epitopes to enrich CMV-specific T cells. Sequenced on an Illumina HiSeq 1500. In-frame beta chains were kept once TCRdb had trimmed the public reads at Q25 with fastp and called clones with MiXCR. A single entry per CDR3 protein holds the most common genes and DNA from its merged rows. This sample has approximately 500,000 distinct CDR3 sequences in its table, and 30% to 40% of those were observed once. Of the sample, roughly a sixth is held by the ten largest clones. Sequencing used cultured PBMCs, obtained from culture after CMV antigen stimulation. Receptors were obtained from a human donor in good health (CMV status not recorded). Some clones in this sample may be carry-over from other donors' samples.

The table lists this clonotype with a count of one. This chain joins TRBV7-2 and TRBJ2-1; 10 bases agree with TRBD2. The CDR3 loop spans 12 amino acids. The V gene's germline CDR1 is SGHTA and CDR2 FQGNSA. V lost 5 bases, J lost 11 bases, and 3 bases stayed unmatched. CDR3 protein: CASSPSGRKQFF. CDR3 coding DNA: TGTGCCAGCAGCCCTAGCGGGAGAAAGCAGTTCTTC.

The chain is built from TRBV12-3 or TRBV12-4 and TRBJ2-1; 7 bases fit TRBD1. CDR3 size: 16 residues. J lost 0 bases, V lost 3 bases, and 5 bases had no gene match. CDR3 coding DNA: TGTGCCAGCAGTTTGACAGGGATAATCTCCTACAATGAGCAGTTCTTC. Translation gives CASSLTGIISYNEQFF.

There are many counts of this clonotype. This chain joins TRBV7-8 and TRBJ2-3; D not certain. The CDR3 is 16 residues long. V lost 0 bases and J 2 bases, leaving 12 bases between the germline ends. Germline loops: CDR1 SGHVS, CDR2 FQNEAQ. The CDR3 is CASSLARAPVTDTQYF. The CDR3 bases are TGTGCCAGCAGCTTAGCAAGAGCTCCAGTCACAGATACGCAGTATTTT.

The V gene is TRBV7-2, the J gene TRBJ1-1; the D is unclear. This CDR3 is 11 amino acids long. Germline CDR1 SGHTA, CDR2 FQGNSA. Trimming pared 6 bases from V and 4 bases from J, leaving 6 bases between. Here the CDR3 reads CASRMGTEAFF. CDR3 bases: TGTGCCAGCAGGATGGGCACTGAAGCTTTCTTT.

DNA of the CDR3: TGTGCCACCAGCAGACAGGGTCTCGGACAGTCACAAAATGGCTACACCTTC. Residues: CATSRQGLGQSQNGYTF. The chain employs TRBV15 and TRBJ1-2, with D possibly matching TRBD1 (6 bases). Germline V lookup: CDR1 LNHNV, CDR2 YYDKDF (reference sequence). With 2 bases removed from V and 6 bases from J, the gap between germline ends came to 22 bases. This CDR3 comprises 17 residues.

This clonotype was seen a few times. DNA of the CDR3: TGTGCCAGCAGCTTAGGACAGGTTGCAGGGGAGCAGTACTTC. It encodes CASSLGQVAGEQYF. The rearrangement uses TRBV7-2 and TRBJ2-7, with a weak D call TRBD1 (6 bases). CDR1 SGHTA and CDR2 FQGNSA come from the germline V gene. The CDR3 is made up of 14 amino acids. Trimming pared 1 base from V and 7 bases from J, leaving 14 bases between.

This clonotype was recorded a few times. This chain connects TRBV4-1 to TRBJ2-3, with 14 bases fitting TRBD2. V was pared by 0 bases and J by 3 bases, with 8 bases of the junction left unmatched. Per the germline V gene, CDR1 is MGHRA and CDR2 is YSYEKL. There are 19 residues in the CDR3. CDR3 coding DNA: TGCGCCAGCAGCCAAGATCCTAGGACTAGCGGGAGGTCTACAGATACGCAGTATTTT. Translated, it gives CASSQDPRTSGRSTDTQYF.

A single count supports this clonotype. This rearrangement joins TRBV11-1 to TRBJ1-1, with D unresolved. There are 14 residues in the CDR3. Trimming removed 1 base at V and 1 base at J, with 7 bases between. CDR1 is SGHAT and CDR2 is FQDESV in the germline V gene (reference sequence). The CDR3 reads CASSLVLSNTEAFF. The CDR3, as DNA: TGTGCCAGCAGCTTAGTACTCTCGAACACTGAAGCTTTCTTT. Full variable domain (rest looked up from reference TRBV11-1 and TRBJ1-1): EAEVAQSPRYKITEKSQAVAFWCDPISGHATLYWYRQILGQGPELLVQFQDESVVDDSQLPKDRFSAERLKGVDSTLKIQPAELGDSAMYLCASSLVLSNTEAFFGQGTRLTVV.

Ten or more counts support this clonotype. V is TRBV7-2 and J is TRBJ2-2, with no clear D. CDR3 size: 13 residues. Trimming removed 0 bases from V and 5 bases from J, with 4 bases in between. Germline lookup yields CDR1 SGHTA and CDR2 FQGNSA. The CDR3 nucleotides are TGTGCCAGCAGCTTAGCCGGGACCGGGGAGCTGTTTTTT. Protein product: CASSLAGTGELFF.

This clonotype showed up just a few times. This chain's CDR3 is CASIGQGLSTDTQYF. CDR3 in DNA: TGTGCCAGCATAGGACAGGGTTTGAGCACAGATACGCAGTATTTT. This chain links TRBV2 with TRBJ2-3; 8 nucleotides agree with TRBD1. CDR1 is SNHLY, CDR2 FYNNEI, per germline. With V trimmed by 7 bases and J by 0 bases, 6 bases remained unmatched. This CDR3 contains 15 residues.

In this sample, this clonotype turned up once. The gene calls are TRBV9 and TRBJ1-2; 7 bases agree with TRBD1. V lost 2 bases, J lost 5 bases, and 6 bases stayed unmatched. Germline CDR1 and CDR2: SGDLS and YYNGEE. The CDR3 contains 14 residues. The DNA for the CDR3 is TGTGCCAGCAGCGTGACAGGGTGGGATTATGGCTACACCTTC. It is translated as CASSVTGWDYGYTF.

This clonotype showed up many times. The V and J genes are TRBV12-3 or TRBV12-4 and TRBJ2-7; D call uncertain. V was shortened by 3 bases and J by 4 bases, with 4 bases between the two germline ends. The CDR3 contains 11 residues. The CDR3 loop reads CASSFRYEQYF. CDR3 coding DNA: TGTGCCAGCAGTTTTAGGTACGAGCAGTACTTC.

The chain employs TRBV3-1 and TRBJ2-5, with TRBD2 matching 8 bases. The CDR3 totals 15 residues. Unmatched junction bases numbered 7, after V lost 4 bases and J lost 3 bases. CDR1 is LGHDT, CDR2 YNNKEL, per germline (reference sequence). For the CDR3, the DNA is TGTGCCAGCAGCCCCGGGCGGGAGGAAGAAGAGACCCAGTACTTC. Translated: CASSPGREEEETQYF.

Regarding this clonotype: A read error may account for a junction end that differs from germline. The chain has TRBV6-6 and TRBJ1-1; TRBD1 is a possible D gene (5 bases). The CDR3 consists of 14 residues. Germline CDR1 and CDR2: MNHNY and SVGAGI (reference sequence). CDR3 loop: CASNYRNMNTEAFF. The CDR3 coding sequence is TGTGCCAGCAATTACAGGAACATGAACACTGAAGCTTTCTTT.

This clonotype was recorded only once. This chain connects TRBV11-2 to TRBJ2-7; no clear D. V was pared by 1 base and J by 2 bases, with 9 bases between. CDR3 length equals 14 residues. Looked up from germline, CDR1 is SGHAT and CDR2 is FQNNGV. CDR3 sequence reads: CASSLGPAPYEQYF. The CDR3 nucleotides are TGTGCCAGCAGCTTAGGACCGGCACCCTACGAGCAGTACTTC.

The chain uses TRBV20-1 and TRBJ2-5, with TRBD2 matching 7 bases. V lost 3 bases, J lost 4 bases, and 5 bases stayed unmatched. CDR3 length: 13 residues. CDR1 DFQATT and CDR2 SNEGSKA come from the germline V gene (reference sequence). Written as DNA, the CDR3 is TGCAGTGCTAGCGCGGGAGTGGGAGAGACCCAGTACTTC. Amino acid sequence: CSASAGVGETQYF.